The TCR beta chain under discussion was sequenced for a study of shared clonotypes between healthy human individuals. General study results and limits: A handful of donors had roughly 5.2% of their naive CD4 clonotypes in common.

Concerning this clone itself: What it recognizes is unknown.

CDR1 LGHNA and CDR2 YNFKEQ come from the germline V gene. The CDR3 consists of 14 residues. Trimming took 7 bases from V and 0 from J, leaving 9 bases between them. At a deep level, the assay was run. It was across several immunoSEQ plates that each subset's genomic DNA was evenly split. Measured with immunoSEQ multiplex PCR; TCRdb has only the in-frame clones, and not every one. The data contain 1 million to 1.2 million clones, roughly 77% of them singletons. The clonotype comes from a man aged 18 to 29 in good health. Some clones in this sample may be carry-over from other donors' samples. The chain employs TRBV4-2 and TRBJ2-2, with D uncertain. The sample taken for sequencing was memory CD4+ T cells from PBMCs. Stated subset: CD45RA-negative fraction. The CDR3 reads CASKGGSNTGELFF. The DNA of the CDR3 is TGTGCCAGCAAGGGCGGATCGAACACCGGGGAGCTGTTTTTT.